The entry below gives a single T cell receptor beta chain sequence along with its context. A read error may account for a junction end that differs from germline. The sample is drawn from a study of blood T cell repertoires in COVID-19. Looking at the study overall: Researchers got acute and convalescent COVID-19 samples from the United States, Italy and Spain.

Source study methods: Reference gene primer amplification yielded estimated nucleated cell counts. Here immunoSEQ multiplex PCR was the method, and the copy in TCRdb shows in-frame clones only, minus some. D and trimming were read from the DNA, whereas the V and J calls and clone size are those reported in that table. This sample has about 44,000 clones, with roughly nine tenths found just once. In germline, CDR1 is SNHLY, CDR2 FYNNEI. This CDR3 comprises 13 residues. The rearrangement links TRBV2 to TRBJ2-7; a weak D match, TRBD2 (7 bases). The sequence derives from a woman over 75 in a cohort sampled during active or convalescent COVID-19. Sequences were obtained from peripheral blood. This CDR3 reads CASSEALGGGGRF. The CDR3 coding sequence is TGTGCCAGCAGTGAAGCGCTTGGGGGAGGGGGGCGCTTC.